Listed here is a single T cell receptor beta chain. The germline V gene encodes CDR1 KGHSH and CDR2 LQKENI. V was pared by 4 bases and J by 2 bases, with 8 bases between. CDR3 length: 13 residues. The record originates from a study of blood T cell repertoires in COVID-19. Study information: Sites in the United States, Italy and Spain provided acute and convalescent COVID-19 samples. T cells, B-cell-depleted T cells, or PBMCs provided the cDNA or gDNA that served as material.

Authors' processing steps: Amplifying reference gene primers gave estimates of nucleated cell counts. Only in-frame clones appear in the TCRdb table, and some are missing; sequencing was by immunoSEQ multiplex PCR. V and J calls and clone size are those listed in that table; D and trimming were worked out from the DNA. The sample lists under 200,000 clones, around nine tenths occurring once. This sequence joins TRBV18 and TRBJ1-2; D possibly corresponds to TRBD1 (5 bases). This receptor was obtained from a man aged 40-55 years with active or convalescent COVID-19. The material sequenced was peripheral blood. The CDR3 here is CASSLDRNYGYTF. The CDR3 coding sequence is TGTGCCAGCTCACTCGACAGAAACTATGGCTACACCTTC.